The rows below give T cell receptor beta chains drawn from one sample of a study of cytomegalovirus exposure and HLA in healthy donors. TCRdb's copy holds only in-frame clones and misses some; the assay was immunoSEQ multiplex PCR. The sample has more than 90,000 clones; 70% to 90% are singletons. The sample was PBMCs. These receptors were taken from a man in his late teens or twenties in good health and CMV-seropositive. The CDR3 runs from the conserved cysteine through the conserved F or W. Fields, in order: CDR3 DNA, CDR3 protein, V gene, J gene, clone size, D gene. A D gene is named only where the DNA matches it firmly. Clone size is stated in some rows and not others, as once, few, many or a class when expanded.

cdr3_nt: TGCGCCAGCAGCCCGGTCCGGGACAGGGGGCACACTGAAGCTTTCTTT; cdr3_aa: CASSPVRDRGHTEAFF; v_call: TRBV4-1; j_call: TRBJ1-1; clone_size: NA; d_call: TRBD1
cdr3_nt: TGTGCCAGCAGCCTCATTGGAGGAACGACCGGGGAGCTGTTTTTT; cdr3_aa: CASSLIGGTTGELFF; v_call: TRBV5-4; j_call: TRBJ2-2; clone_size: NA; d_call: NA
cdr3_nt: TGTGCCAGCAGCATCAGGACAGGAAGGGGCACAGATACGCAGTATTTT; cdr3_aa: CASSIRTGRGTDTQYF; v_call: TRBV13; j_call: TRBJ2-3; clone_size: NA; d_call: TRBD1
cdr3_nt: TGTGCCAGCAGAACCGGGACAGGGCATACCGGGGAGCTGTTTTTT; cdr3_aa: CASRTGTGHTGELFF; v_call: TRBV11-2; j_call: TRBJ2-2; clone_size: NA; d_call: TRBD1
cdr3_nt: TGTGCCAGCAGCTTAGGCCCCGGGAGGGGGCTTGGAAACACCATATATTTT; cdr3_aa: CASSLGPGRGLGNTIYF; v_call: TRBV7-6; j_call: TRBJ1-3; clone_size: NA; d_call: TRBD1
cdr3_nt: TGTGCCAGTAGTACCTCCGGGACAGGGGCAACCCTCCACTTT; cdr3_aa: CASSTSGTGATLHF; v_call: TRBV19; j_call: TRBJ1-6; clone_size: few; d_call: TRBD1
cdr3_nt: TGTGCCAGCAGTTCTCAGGGGGCGAAAGGAAACACCATATATTTT; cdr3_aa: CASSSQGAKGNTIYF; v_call: TRBV27; j_call: TRBJ1-3; clone_size: NA; d_call: TRBD1
cdr3_nt: TGTGCCAGCAGCCTCGTGAGCTCTGGAAACACCATATATTTT; cdr3_aa: CASSLVSSGNTIYF; v_call: TRBV28; j_call: TRBJ1-3; clone_size: once; d_call: NA
cdr3_nt: TGTGCCATCAGCAGCGCGCAGGAGGAAACAGATACGCAGTATTTT; cdr3_aa: CAISSAQEETDTQYF; v_call: TRBV10-3; j_call: TRBJ2-3; clone_size: once; d_call: NA
cdr3_nt: TGTGCCAGCACCCGGGACAGGTTACACACAGATACGCAGTATTTT; cdr3_aa: CASTRDRLHTDTQYF; v_call: TRBV7-9; j_call: TRBJ2-3; clone_size: NA; d_call: TRBD1